A single sample gave rise to the 31 T cell receptor beta chains below, sequenced in a study of cytomegalovirus exposure and HLA in healthy donors. PCR amplification relied on 60 Vbeta primers (plus 13 Jbeta primers). Assay used: immunoSEQ multiplex PCR; TCRdb lists only in-frame clones, some missing. The data hold some 200,000 clones, with about three quarters observed a single time. Sequencing was done on a sample of PBMCs. The source of these receptors is a female donor in good health and CMV-seronegative.

This clone was seen once. J is TRBJ2-3 and V is TRBV18; D uncertain. This CDR3 comprises 14 residues. Germline assignment: CDR1 KGHSH and CDR2 LQKENI. V was shortened by 6 bases and J by 0 bases, with 10 bases between the two germline ends. Here the CDR3 reads CASSYSLSTDTQYF. The CDR3 nucleotides are TGTGCCAGCTCCTATAGCCTTAGCACAGATACGCAGTATTTT.

The rearrangement uses TRBV28 and TRBJ1-1; 7 positions match TRBD1. This CDR3 has 17 residues. V trimming: 5 bases; J trimming: 1 base; junction bases outside the gene matches: 13. Germline values: CDR1 MDHEN, CDR2 SYDVKM. DNA of the CDR3: TGTGCCAGCAGTGAGATGCTGACAGGGTATCAGAACACTGAAGCTTTCTTT. Amino acid sequence: CASSEMLTGYQNTEAFF.

The chain links TRBV4-3 to TRBJ1-1; 9 positions match TRBD1. The CDR3 is made up of 15 amino acids. CDR1 and CDR2 from the germline V gene are LGHNA and YSLEER. With V trimmed by 4 bases and J by 3 bases, 6 bases remained unmatched. CDR3: CASSPTGGYYTEAFF. DNA of the CDR3: TGCGCCAGCAGCCCCACAGGGGGCTATTACACTGAAGCTTTCTTT.

This clone was picked up a small number of times. The rearrangement uses TRBV7-3 and TRBJ2-3, with D possibly being TRBD2 (5 bases). The V gene's germline CDR1 is SGHTA and CDR2 FQGTGA. V dropped 0 bases and J dropped 1 base, with 5 bases sitting between them. CDR3 length equals 14 residues. DNA of the CDR3: TGTGCCAGCAGCTTAACGCGGGGCACAGATACGCAGTATTTT. It is translated as CASSLTRGTDTQYF.

The rearrangement joins TRBV28 to TRBJ1-5, with TRBD1 matching over 7 bases. The germline V gene encodes CDR1 MDHEN and CDR2 SYDVKM. The CDR3 consists of 14 residues. With V trimmed by 4 bases and J by 5 bases, 5 bases remained unmatched. The CDR3, as DNA: TGTGCCAGCAGTTGGAGGGGGCGCGATCAGCCCCAGCATTTT. This gives the protein CASSWRGRDQPQHF.

This chain joins TRBV6-6 and TRBJ1-3; weak D call: TRBD1 (6 bases). V was pared by 7 bases and J by 0 bases, with 13 bases between. The CDR3 consists of 15 residues. Germline loops: CDR1 MNHNY, CDR2 SVGAGI (reference sequence). As DNA, the CDR3 is TGTGCCAGCATTGAGAGACAGGCCTCTGGAAACACCATATATTTT. Translated, it gives CASIERQASGNTIYF.

The V call is TRBV18, the J call TRBJ2-7, with D possibly TRBD1 on 6 matching bases. Trimming removed 0 bases from V and 5 bases from J, with 14 bases in between. Per the germline V gene, CDR1 is KGHSH and CDR2 is LQKENI. CDR3 length: 15 residues. CDR3 amino acids: CASSPPRVQGHEQYF. CDR3 in DNA: TGTGCCAGCTCACCACCAAGAGTACAGGGCCACGAGCAGTACTTC.

In this sample, this clone turned up once. This chain connects TRBV2 to TRBJ1-1, with D possibly TRBD1 on 5 matching bases. The V gene's germline CDR1 is SNHLY and CDR2 FYNNEI. Trimming stripped 2 bases from V and 5 bases from J, with 12 bases between. CDR3 length equals 14 residues. CDR3: CASSESRGLTEAFF. The CDR3 coding sequence is TGTGCCAGCAGTGAATCGCGGGGGTTAACTGAAGCTTTCTTT.

The chain joins TRBV18 to TRBJ1-6, with 7 bases fitting TRBD1. The ends lost 6 bases at V and 7 bases at J; junction bases unmatched: 9. The CDR3 spans 15 residues. The germline V gene has CDR1 KGHSH and CDR2 LQKENI. CDR3 sequence reads: CASSLRDSRNSPLHF. The CDR3 DNA is TGTGCCAGCTCCCTAAGGGACAGCCGAAATTCACCCCTCCACTTT.

The CDR3 is CASSSIEASYEQYF. In nucleotides, the CDR3 is TGTGCCAGCAGTTCAATAGAAGCCTCCTACGAGCAGTACTTC. V gene TRBV6-5 combines with J gene TRBJ2-7; D unresolved. Deletions cut 4 bases from V and 0 bases from J, with 10 bases between. The V gene's germline CDR1 is MNHEY and CDR2 SVGAGI. CDR3 length: 14 amino acids.

The genes are TRBV19 and TRBJ2-2; 10 bases agree with TRBD2. Germline lookup yields CDR1 LNHDA and CDR2 SQIVND (reference sequence). This CDR3 has 16 residues. J gave up 3 bases and V 5 bases, and 6 bases lay outside the gene matches. Here the CDR3 reads CASSFRLAGDTGELFF. Written as DNA, the CDR3 is TGTGCCAGTAGTTTTAGGCTAGCGGGGGACACCGGGGAGCTGTTTTTT.

V is TRBV7-8 and J is TRBJ2-5; D is unresolved. Trimming took off 5 bases at V and 0 bases at J, with 19 bases between the two ends. The CDR3 sequence is 17 residues long. In germline, CDR1 is SGHVS, CDR2 FQNEAQ. CDR3 nucleotide sequence: TGTGCCAGCAGCCCACCCGCGGCAGCCTCCTACCAAGAGACCCAGTACTTC. Translating it yields CASSPPAAASYQETQYF.

This rearrangement joins TRBV15 to TRBJ2-7, with D possibly being TRBD1 (6 bases). V lost 3 bases to trimming and J lost 2 bases, with 17 bases between them. Germline V CDR1 and CDR2: LNHNV, YYDKDF (reference sequence). This CDR3 spans 16 amino acids. In DNA, the CDR3 is TGTGCCACCAGCAGGAAGGCCATGGGACAAGCCTACGAGCAGTACTTC. It translates to CATSRKAMGQAYEQYF.

V gene TRBV2 combines with J gene TRBJ2-5; 7 bases match TRBD2. The CDR3 is made up of 16 amino acids. With 6 bases clipped from V and 2 bases from J, the junction kept 12 bases outside the gene matches. Germline assignment: CDR1 SNHLY and CDR2 FYNNEI. For the CDR3, the DNA is TGTGCCAGCAGCCCCGAAGCGGGAACGGGGCAAGAGACCCAGTACTTC. Residues: CASSPEAGTGQETQYF.

This chain joins TRBV6-1 and TRBJ2-3; D may be TRBD2 (5 bases). The germline V and J ends were trimmed by 4 bases and 6 bases, with 23 bases remaining between them. The CDR3 is 17 amino acids. Per germline, CDR1 MNHNS and CDR2 SASEGT. In nucleotides, the CDR3 is TGTGCCAGCAGTGGGGGTACCGGACTCCGAGGCCGTGATACGCAGTATTTT. Protein product: CASSGGTGLRGRDTQYF.

This clone came up a few times. This chain links TRBV7-3 with TRBJ2-1; TRBD1 aligns across 9 bases. The CDR3 sequence is 15 residues long. CDR1 SGHTA and CDR2 FQGTGA come from the germline V gene. V shed 4 bases and J 4 bases; nucleotides not matched to a gene: 5. CDR3 coding DNA: TGTGCCAGCAGCTCTCCCGGGACAGGGTACAATGAGCAGTTCTTC. This encodes CASSSPGTGYNEQFF. The whole variable domain, filled in from reference TRBV7-3 and TRBJ2-1, reads GAGVSQTPSNKVTEKGKYVELRCDPISGHTALYWYRQSLGQGPEFLIYFQGTGAADDSGLPNDRFFAVRPEGSVSTLKIQRTERGDSAVYLCASSSPGTGYNEQFFGPGTRLTVL.

The chain recombines TRBV25-1 with TRBJ2-1; 14 nucleotides line up with TRBD2. V trimming: 10 bases; J trimming: 8 bases; junction bases outside the gene matches: 10. Per germline, CDR1 MGHDK and CDR2 SYGVNS. This CDR3 is built from 15 residues. The CDR3 protein is CAMTSGRAIIDEQFF. The CDR3 DNA sequence: TGTGCCATGACTAGCGGGAGGGCCATTATCGATGAGCAGTTCTTC.

This clone was picked up one time. This sequence joins TRBV7-2 and TRBJ2-7, with a tentative D call TRBD1 (5 bases). V shed 5 bases and J shed 1 base, with 12 bases lying between them. This CDR3 is 14 amino acids long. CDR1 and CDR2 (germline): SGHTA, FQGNSA. The CDR3 here is CASSPRTSSYEQYF. CDR3 coding DNA: TGTGCCAGCAGCCCTAGGACAAGTTCCTACGAGCAGTACTTC. Full variable domain (outside the CDR3, taken from reference TRBV7-2 and TRBJ2-7): GAGVSQSPSNKVTEKGKDVELRCDPISGHTALYWYRQSLGQGLEFLIYFQGNSAPDKSGLPSDRFSAERTGGSVSTLTIQRTQQEDSAVYLCASSPRTSSYEQYFGPGTRLTVT.

This rearrangement joins TRBV5-1 to TRBJ1-2, with D unclear. The CDR3 has 15 amino acids. Per germline, CDR1 SGHRS and CDR2 YFSETQ. V was clipped by 0 bases and J by 6 bases, with 15 bases between them. The CDR3 DNA follows: TGCGCCAGCAGCTTGGGACATTCCGTAAAGGATGGCTACACCTTC. Translation gives CASSLGHSVKDGYTF.

V and J are TRBV5-1 and TRBJ1-4, with 10 positions matching TRBD1. CDR3 length: 16 amino acids. Germline loops: CDR1 SGHRS, CDR2 YFSETQ. J was trimmed by 6 bases and V by 0 bases; bases with no gene match: 5. The CDR3 is CASSLVPGTGDEKLFF. The CDR3 DNA follows: TGCGCCAGCAGCTTGGTTCCCGGGACAGGGGATGAAAAACTGTTTTTT.

The gene calls are TRBV9 and TRBJ2-3; D uncertain. The CDR3 covers 16 residues. V was shortened by 6 bases and J by 2 bases, with 19 bases between the two germline ends. Germline V CDR1 and CDR2: SGDLS, YYNGEE. The CDR3 DNA reads TGTGCCAGCACCCCTCAAGTTGGGCCTTACACAGATACGCAGTATTTT. Translation: CASTPQVGPYTDTQYF.

This clone was picked up one time. This rearrangement joins TRBV2 to TRBJ1-5; D ambiguous. The CDR3 has 14 residues. CDR1 is SNHLY and CDR2 is FYNNEI in the germline V gene. Trimming removed 4 bases from V and 2 bases from J, with 9 bases in between. CDR3 nucleotide sequence: TGTGCCAGCAGTGGATCGGGTGGCAATCAGCCCCAGCATTTT. Amino acids: CASSGSGGNQPQHF.

V is TRBV28 and J is TRBJ2-5, with D unclear. V lost 8 bases to trimming and J lost 2 bases, with 12 bases between them. The CDR3 loop spans 13 amino acids. Germline CDR1 reads MDHEN; CDR2 reads SYDVKM. CDR3 bases: TGTGCCAGCGGTCCAGCAGGTCAAGAGACCCAGTACTTC. This codes for CASGPAGQETQYF.

The rearrangement links TRBV30 to TRBJ2-7, with D possibly being TRBD1 (5 bases). Germline-derived CDR1 and CDR2 are GTSNPN and SVGIG (reference sequence). This CDR3 comprises 12 residues. V shed 0 bases and J shed 3 bases, with 6 bases lying between them. DNA of the CDR3: TGTGCCTGGAGTGTAGGGGTCTACGAGCAGTACTTC. It is translated as CAWSVGVYEQYF.

This chain connects TRBV28 to TRBJ1-2; the D is unclear. The CDR3 loop spans 12 amino acids. Trimming removed 5 bases from V and 4 bases from J, with 8 bases in between. The germline gives CDR1 MDHEN, CDR2 SYDVKM. CDR3 protein: CASSELFYGYTF. CDR3 nucleotides: TGTGCCAGCAGTGAGTTATTCTATGGCTACACCTTC.

The chain combines TRBV4-1 with TRBJ1-4; 9 positions agree with TRBD1. Germline assignment: CDR1 MGHRA and CDR2 YSYEKL. Trimming removed 0 bases from V and 0 bases from J; junction bases left unmatched: 5. The CDR3 sequence is 18 residues long. The CDR3 is CASSQEGQGHATNEKLFF. Written as DNA, the CDR3 is TGCGCCAGCAGCCAAGAGGGACAGGGCCACGCAACTAATGAAAAACTGTTTTTT.

The V gene is TRBV27, the J gene TRBJ2-7; D remains ambiguous. Germline-derived CDR1 and CDR2 are MNHEY and SMNVEV (reference sequence). This CDR3 is 13 amino acids long. Trimming removed 0 bases at V and 5 bases at J, with 8 bases between. CDR3 nucleotides: TGTGCCAGCAGTTTATCGAATAGCAACGAGCAGTACTTC. The encoded protein is CASSLSNSNEQYF.

A single count supports this clone. J is TRBJ2-7 and V is TRBV6-5; 11 bases agree with TRBD1. Germline-derived CDR1 and CDR2 are MNHEY and SVGAGI. Trimming at V came to 4 bases and at J to 7 bases, leaving 6 bases not matched to a gene. The CDR3 spans 14 residues. CDR3 protein: CASSFRTGGAEQYF. The CDR3 region has the DNA TGTGCCAGCAGTTTCCGGACAGGGGGCGCGGAGCAGTACTTC.

This clone was counted a few times. The chain recombines TRBV29-1 with TRBJ1-2; 7 positions agree with TRBD1. V was clipped by 3 bases and J by 1 base; unmatched bases: 8. Germline V gene lookup returns CDR1 SQVTM and CDR2 ANQGSEA. The CDR3 runs to 15 residues. The CDR3 nucleotides are TGCAGCGTTGATTACTCGGGACAGAGTAACTATGGCTACACCTTC. Translation gives CSVDYSGQSNYGYTF.

This clone was counted once. The rearrangement uses TRBV14 and TRBJ2-5; 8 nucleotides match TRBD2. Germline lookup yields CDR1 SGHDN and CDR2 FVKESK. The CDR3 is 14 amino acids. V lost 3 bases and J lost 4; bases outside the gene matches: 4. CDR3 nucleotide sequence: TGTGCCAGCAGCCAGGGACTAGTTGGAGAGACCCAGTACTTC. Residues: CASSQGLVGETQYF. Full variable domain (outside the CDR3, taken from reference TRBV14 and TRBJ2-5): EAGVTQFPSHSVIEKGQTVTLRCDPISGHDNLYWYRRVMGKEIKFLLHFVKESKQDESGMPNNRFLAERTGGTYSTLKVQPAELEDSGVYFCASSQGLVGETQYFGPGTRLLVL.

The V and J genes are TRBV2 and TRBJ2-2; 9 bases are shared with TRBD1. This CDR3 region has 14 residues. Germline trimming cut 6 bases from V and 6 bases from J; bases unmatched to any gene: 5. Germline loops: CDR1 SNHLY, CDR2 FYNNEI. CDR3 nucleotides: TGTGCCAGCAGCGGGACAGGGAAATCCGGGGAGCTGTTTTTT. This translates into CASSGTGKSGELFF.